These 22 T cell receptor beta chains were all obtained from the same sample, sequenced in a study of cytomegalovirus exposure and HLA in healthy donors. With 60 Vbeta and 13 Jbeta primers, the PCR was carried out. The assay was immunoSEQ multiplex PCR, and TCRdb's table has in-frame clones only and misses some. Here the sample table reports 180,000 or so clones. The sample comprised PBMCs. All receptors come from a boy between 5 and 17 years old in good health and CMV-seronegative.

The chain joins TRBV28 to TRBJ2-7; the D gene is possibly TRBD2 (5 bases). The CDR3 has 11 amino acids. The germline gives CDR1 MDHEN, CDR2 SYDVKM. The V end was cut by 5 bases, the J end by 13 bases, with 15 bases between. Here the CDR3 reads CASSIRRGFYF. CDR3 coding DNA: TGTGCCAGCAGTATCCGTCGGGGTTTTTACTTC.

This chain links TRBV6-1 with TRBJ1-2, with 8 bases that match TRBD1. With V trimmed by 7 bases and J by 7 bases, 5 bases remained unmatched. CDR1 is MNHNS and CDR2 is SASEGT in the germline V gene. The CDR3 has 12 amino acids. In DNA, the CDR3 is TGTGCCAGCACCCCGACAGGGGTTGGCTACACCTTC. Translation gives CASTPTGVGYTF.

The chain couples TRBV9 to TRBJ1-1; 10 nucleotides line up with TRBD1. The CDR3 is 15 residues long. Germline assignment: CDR1 SGDLS and CDR2 YYNGEE. The J segment lost 1 base and the V segment lost 3 bases, leaving 3 bases of the junction unmatched. The CDR3, as DNA: TGTGCCAGCAGCGCGGGACAGGGGAGGAACACTGAAGCTTTCTTT. Translated, it gives CASSAGQGRNTEAFF.

In the case of this clone: Other DNA sequences in the same sample also yield this CDR3. CDR3 coding DNA: TGTGCCAGCAGCTTGGGAATGGTTAGCCAGCCCCAGCATTTT. Protein product: CASSLGMVSQPQHF. V gene TRBV5-6 combines with J gene TRBJ1-5; D gene uncertain. V lost 0 bases, J lost 7 bases, and 11 bases lay in between. The CDR3 totals 14 residues. In germline, CDR1 is SGHDT, CDR2 YYEEEE.

The chain is built from TRBV18 and TRBJ2-2; TRBD2 is a possible D gene (6 bases). Germline CDR1 and CDR2: KGHSH and LQKENI. The CDR3 runs 16 residues. Trimming removed 3 bases at V and 3 bases at J, with 14 bases between. The CDR3, as DNA: TGTGCCAGCTCACCCTTGCGGGGAGAGGACACCGGGGAGCTGTTTTTT. This translates into CASSPLRGEDTGELFF.

The V gene is TRBV9, the J gene TRBJ2-5, with 13 bases lining up with TRBD2. CDR1 and CDR2 (germline): SGDLS, YYNGEE. The J segment lost 5 bases and the V segment lost 2 bases, leaving 6 bases of the junction unmatched. CDR3 length: 16 amino acids. The CDR3 sequence: CASSVGTSGVGETQYF. In DNA, the CDR3 is TGTGCCAGCAGCGTCGGGACTAGCGGGGTGGGGGAGACCCAGTACTTC.

This CDR3 reads CASSFEGNGYTF. The CDR3 nucleotides are TGTGCCAGCAGCTTTGAGGGTAATGGCTACACCTTC. V and J are TRBV7-9 and TRBJ1-2, with D unclear. The V end lost 3 bases, the J end lost 6 bases, and 8 bases lay between the germline ends. This CDR3 is built from 12 residues. Germline lookup yields CDR1 SEHNR and CDR2 FQNEAQ (reference sequence).

The chain links TRBV19 to TRBJ1-4; TRBD1 aligns across 8 bases. V lost 6 bases and J lost 7; bases outside the gene matches: 10. Germline CDR1 is LNHDA and CDR2 is SQIVND (reference sequence). This CDR3 is 15 amino acids long. The CDR3: CASRSQGAGSEKLFF. The DNA of the CDR3 is TGTGCCAGTAGATCCCAGGGGGCAGGAAGTGAAAAACTGTTTTTT.

The chain recombines TRBV7-2 with TRBJ2-7; 9 positions match TRBD1. CDR1 is SGHTA, CDR2 FQGNSA, per germline. The CDR3 runs to 14 residues. V lost 5 bases and J lost 9; bases outside the gene matches: 11. The DNA for the CDR3 is TGTGCCAGCAGCCCATCAGACAGGGGGTTTCGGCAGTACTTC. It is translated as CASSPSDRGFRQYF.

This chain links TRBV4-3 with TRBJ2-5; D may be TRBD1 (5 bases). This CDR3 spans 16 amino acids. V dropped 4 bases and J dropped 2 bases, with 17 bases sitting between them. The germline gives CDR1 LGHNA, CDR2 YSLEER. This CDR3 is CASSPGRARGQETQYF. In DNA form, the CDR3 reads TGCGCCAGCAGCCCCGGACGAGCTAGGGGACAAGAGACCCAGTACTTC.

This sequence joins TRBV27 and TRBJ2-4; 8 positions match TRBD2. The CDR3 length is 17 residues. CDR1 and CDR2 from the germline V gene are MNHEY and SMNVEV (reference sequence). The J segment lost 0 bases and the V segment lost 8 bases, leaving 12 bases of the junction unmatched. CDR3 DNA sequence: TGTGCCAGCTGGAAAATGGCGGGGGGACTAGCCAAAAACATTCAGTACTTC. Its translation: CASWKMAGGLAKNIQYF.

The rearrangement joins TRBV4-1 to TRBJ1-1; D remains unclear. V lost 4 bases and J lost 2, with 11 bases in between. Germline V gene sequence: CDR1 MGHRA, CDR2 YSYEKL. The CDR3 sequence is 14 residues long. The CDR3 sequence is CASSPDGINTEAFF. The CDR3 DNA is TGCGCCAGCAGCCCGGACGGGATAAACACTGAAGCTTTCTTT.

V is TRBV7-8 and J is TRBJ2-2, with D maybe TRBD1 (5 bases). CDR3 length equals 17 residues. Germline V gene data show CDR1 as SGHVS and CDR2 as FQNEAQ. Between the trimmed V and J ends, which lost 5 bases and 1 base, there was a span of 17 bases. The CDR3 is CASSLQGYRLNTGELFF. In DNA form, the CDR3 reads TGTGCCAGCAGCCTCCAGGGCTACCGTTTGAACACCGGGGAGCTGTTTTTT.

The chain uses TRBV27 and TRBJ2-7; D gene uncertain. CDR3 length: 15 amino acids. Germline CDR1 and CDR2: MNHEY and SMNVEV (reference sequence). Trimming cost V 5 bases and J 4 bases, with 18 bases left between them. The CDR3 sequence is CASSPHSRDQYEQYF. The CDR3 region has the DNA TGTGCCAGCAGTCCCCACAGCCGAGATCAGTACGAGCAGTACTTC.

The J gene is TRBJ1-1, the V gene TRBV5-4; 8 positions agree with TRBD1. This CDR3 has 15 residues. The V gene's germline CDR1 is SGHNT and CDR2 YYREEE (reference sequence). J lost 0 bases, V lost 1 base, and 2 bases had no gene match. CDR3 loop: CASSLQGALNTEAFF. CDR3 coding DNA: TGTGCCAGCAGCTTGCAGGGGGCTTTGAACACTGAAGCTTTCTTT.

The J gene is TRBJ1-4, the V gene TRBV6-6; D remains ambiguous. This CDR3 spans 14 amino acids. V lost 6 bases and J lost 0, with 8 bases in between. Germline V gene sequence: CDR1 MNHNY, CDR2 SVGAGI (reference sequence). The CDR3 region has the DNA TGTGCCAGCAGGAGGGTTGCAACTAATGAAAAACTGTTTTTT. This codes for CASRRVATNEKLFF.

The gene calls are TRBV7-2 and TRBJ1-5; TRBD1 matches 9 bases. The CDR3 loop spans 16 amino acids. J gave up 4 bases and V 2 bases, and 6 bases lay outside the gene matches. CDR1 SGHTA and CDR2 FQGNSA come from the germline V gene. The CDR3 here is CASSLRGQGFNQPQHF. The CDR3 nucleotides are TGTGCCAGCAGCTTAAGGGGACAGGGATTTAATCAGCCCCAGCATTTT.

The rearrangement uses TRBV2 and TRBJ1-2; D is possibly TRBD1 (5 bases). This CDR3 has 15 residues. Germline loops: CDR1 SNHLY, CDR2 FYNNEI. Trimming left V 8 bases short and J 2 bases short, with 18 bases between. CDR3 region: CASFGGGPVNYGYTF. The CDR3 DNA reads TGTGCCAGCTTCGGCGGGGGACCGGTAAACTATGGCTACACCTTC.

CDR3 residues: CASSHQGAGTEAFF. CDR3 sequence (DNA): TGTGCCAGCAGCCACCAGGGGGCAGGGACTGAAGCTTTCTTT. J is TRBJ1-1 and V is TRBV11-2, with 8 nucleotides matching TRBD1. This CDR3 is built from 14 residues. CDR1 and CDR2 from the germline V gene are SGHAT and FQNNGV. V shed 5 bases, J shed 5 bases, and the junction held 7 bases outside the gene matches.

The rearrangement uses TRBV7-3 and TRBJ1-2, with 8 bases identical to TRBD1. The CDR3 spans 13 residues. The V segment lost 0 bases and the J segment 8 bases; nucleotides outside the gene matches: 2. Germline V gives CDR1 SGHTA, CDR2 FQGTGA. For the CDR3, the DNA is TGTGCCAGCAGCTTAACGCGGACAGGGGGCTACACCTTC. This codes for CASSLTRTGGYTF.

A word on this clone: The same CDR3 also results from other DNA sequences found in this sample. This chain joins TRBV27 and TRBJ1-2; D possibly corresponds to TRBD1 (5 bases). CDR1 is MNHEY, CDR2 SMNVEV, per germline (reference sequence). V was shortened by 6 bases and J by 4 bases, with 6 bases between the two germline ends. There are 11 residues in the CDR3. Here the CDR3 DNA reads TGTGCCAGCAGCGACAGCTATGGCTACACCTTC. Encoded protein: CASSDSYGYTF.

V usage is TRBV4-1 and J usage is TRBJ1-2; D is ambiguous. Trimming took 2 bases from V and 8 from J, leaving 15 bases between them. The CDR3 extends over 14 amino acids. Germline-derived CDR1 and CDR2 are MGHRA and YSYEKL. CDR3 protein: CASSQLSPGEGYTF. For the CDR3, the DNA is TGCGCCAGCAGCCAACTTTCGCCAGGCGAAGGCTACACCTTC.